The entry below gives a single T cell receptor beta chain sequence along with its context. Its specificity is unknown. TCRdb keeps only in-frame clones here, not all; method: immunoSEQ multiplex PCR. Of millions of clones in the sample, more than 90% were seen once. This record comes from a study of shared clonotypes between healthy human individuals. Whole-study context: Each donor's CD8 memory used one plate, CD8 naive two, each CD4 subset three. Study-wide results and caveats: When naive CD4 clonotypes were compared across four donors, around 5% were shared. Genetic and exposure-history diversity was limited by the small donor number.

The germline gives CDR1 MNHNS, CDR2 SASEGT. This CDR3 contains 12 residues. After removal of 6 bases from V and 4 bases from J, the junction contained 2 bases not matched to a gene. Nashville, Tennessee was home to all donors, who were Caucasian adults. Input material: naive CD4+ T cells sorted from blood. Described subset: CD45RA+ positively selected. The receptor's source is a man between 18 and 29 years old in good health. The rearrangement uses TRBV6-1 and TRBJ1-1; 7 bases are a match to TRBD1. CDR3 amino acids: CASRRQGTEAFF. CDR3 bases: TGTGCCAGCAGGCGACAGGGCACTGAAGCTTTCTTT.